One sample yielded the 2 T cell receptor beta chains listed below, sequenced in a study of blood T cell repertoires in COVID-19. The method was immunoSEQ multiplex PCR; TCRdb's version includes in-frame clones alone and lacks a portion of them. The sample lists 250,000 to 350,000 clones, roughly 92% seen once, with over 2% in the top ten. Specimen: peripheral blood. The receptors originated from a woman aged 25 to 39 with COVID-19, enrolled during active disease.

The chain recombines TRBV29-1 with TRBJ2-7; 12 bases agree with TRBD2. The germline V gene has CDR1 SQVTM and CDR2 ANQGSEA. The CDR3 consists of 13 residues. The junction had 5 bases not matched to a gene; V was cut back by 5 bases and J by 6 bases. The CDR3 DNA is TGCAGCGTTCGACTAGCGGGAGATGGCGAGCAGTACTTC. This encodes CSVRLAGDGEQYF.

This clone was seen once. Written as DNA, the CDR3 is TGTGCCACCAGCAGACGGGCAGGGGAGGGCTACGAGCAGTACTTC. It yields the protein CATSRRAGEGYEQYF. V and J are TRBV15 and TRBJ2-7; possible D gene TRBD2, 7 bases. In germline, CDR1 is LNHNV, CDR2 YYDKDF (reference sequence). This CDR3 has 15 amino acids. Between the trimmed V and J ends, which lost 2 bases and 3 bases, there was a span of 14 bases.